These 14 T cell receptor beta chains were all obtained from the same sample, sequenced in a study of cytomegalovirus exposure and HLA in healthy donors. The PCR made use of 60 Vbeta and 13 Jbeta primers. Data came from immunoSEQ multiplex PCR; TCRdb stores just in-frame clones and leaves some out. The sample yields under 200,000 clones, more than 65% seen once. The sequenced sample was PBMCs. The receptors derive from a male donor in good health and CMV-seronegative.

This clone was seen once. The chain combines TRBV6-1 with TRBJ2-5, with 8 positions matching TRBD1. The J call is uncertain, as TRBJ2-7 better fits the DNA end. The CDR3 length is 13 residues. The germline CDR1 and CDR2 sequences are MNHNS and SASEGT. The CDR3 protein is CASKDRASYEQYF. The CDR3 DNA is TGTGCCAGCAAGGACAGGGCTAGTTACGAGCAGTACTTC.

This chain joins TRBV15 and TRBJ2-3; D perhaps matches TRBD1 (6 bases). V lost 2 bases and J 1 base, leaving 16 bases between the germline ends. CDR1 and CDR2 (germline): LNHNV, YYDKDF (reference sequence). This CDR3 has 17 residues. The CDR3 bases are TGTGCCACCAGCAGAACTGGACAGCCTGGGGGCACAGATACGCAGTATTTT. It translates to CATSRTGQPGGTDTQYF.

This chain links TRBV11-1 with TRBJ1-6; D is ambiguous. Trimming shortened V by 0 bases and J by 5 bases, and 8 bases separated the two germline ends. Germline V gene sequence: CDR1 SGHAT, CDR2 FQDESV (reference sequence). This CDR3 is 15 amino acids long. CDR3 loop: CASSLAPGHNSPLHF. The CDR3 DNA reads TGTGCCAGCAGCTTAGCCCCCGGTCATAATTCACCCCTCCACTTT.

The chain couples TRBV18 to TRBJ2-5, with a tentative D call TRBD1 (6 bases). The CDR3 extends over 14 amino acids. V lost 2 bases, J lost 2 bases, and 9 bases lay in between. Per the germline V gene, CDR1 is KGHSH and CDR2 is LQKENI. CDR3 protein: CASSPMGAQETQYF. The CDR3 coding sequence is TGTGCCAGCTCACCAATGGGGGCACAAGAGACCCAGTACTTC.

J is TRBJ2-5 and V is TRBV27, with 10 bases identical to TRBD1. This CDR3 has 13 amino acids. Trimming at V came to 8 bases and at J to 3 bases, leaving 3 bases not matched to a gene. Germline CDR1 reads MNHEY; CDR2 reads SMNVEV (reference sequence). CDR3: CASAGTGEETQYF. CDR3 coding DNA: TGTGCCAGCGCCGGGACAGGGGAAGAGACCCAGTACTTC.

The chain is built from TRBV5-8 and TRBJ1-1, with TRBD1 matching over 7 bases. V lost 4 bases, J lost 5 bases, and 8 bases stayed unmatched. This CDR3 spans 14 amino acids. Germline CDR1 and CDR2: SGHTS and YDEGEE. CDR3 residues: CASSRYRGRTEAFF. CDR3 DNA sequence: TGTGCCAGCAGCCGGTACAGGGGTCGAACTGAAGCTTTCTTT.

The chain combines TRBV28 with TRBJ2-5; D is possibly TRBD1 (5 bases). V lost 2 bases to trimming and J lost 3 bases, with 7 bases between them. CDR1 and CDR2 (germline): MDHEN, SYDVKM. The CDR3 has 13 amino acids. The CDR3 region has the DNA TGTGCCAGCAGTTTAAGCAGGGAAGAGACCCAGTACTTC. It translates to CASSLSREETQYF.

The J gene is TRBJ1-4, the V gene TRBV30; D not resolved. V lost 8 bases, J lost 14 bases, and 18 bases lay in between. Germline V gene sequence: CDR1 GTSNPN, CDR2 SVGIG (reference sequence). CDR3 length: 11 residues. CDR3 in DNA: TGTGCCCGACGAGGAGGACGTGGGCTGTTTTTT. As protein: CARRGGRGLFF.

The rearrangement uses TRBV4-1 and TRBJ2-5, with D unclear. Gene TRBJ2-7 matches the end of the DNA better, so the J call may be wrong. The CDR3 is 13 residues long. Per the germline V gene, CDR1 is MGHRA and CDR2 is YSYEKL. The CDR3 protein is CASSQVRSYEQYF. The CDR3 DNA is TGCGCCAGCAGCCAAGTCCGATCCTACGAGCAGTACTTC.

The rearrangement links TRBV6-6 to TRBJ2-7, with D perhaps TRBD2 (6 bases). The germline gives CDR1 MNHNY, CDR2 SVGAGI (reference sequence). This CDR3 has 14 residues. The V end was cut by 6 bases, the J end by 2 bases, with 14 bases between. The CDR3 is CASRRDQHPYEQYF. CDR3 nucleotides: TGTGCCAGCAGGCGGGACCAACATCCCTACGAGCAGTACTTC.

The genes are TRBV7-9 and TRBJ2-6, with TRBD1 identical over 8 bases. The CDR3 is made up of 18 amino acids. Trimming took 5 bases from V and 0 from J; bases not matched to a gene: 9. CDR1 and CDR2 (germline): SEHNR, FQNEAQ (reference sequence). The DNA of the CDR3 is TGTGCCAGCAGCACAGGACAGGGACGCTCCTCTGGGGCCAACGTCCTGACTTTC. Amino acid sequence: CASSTGQGRSSGANVLTF.

The chain combines TRBV5-1 with TRBJ1-2, with a weak D call TRBD1 (5 bases). V was clipped by 0 bases and J by 7 bases, with 16 bases between them. This CDR3 is 15 amino acids long. The germline V gene has CDR1 SGHRS and CDR2 YFSETQ. Written as DNA, the CDR3 is TGCGCCAGCAGCTTGGAATGGGGCAGGGAAAGTGGCTACACCTTC. Its protein is CASSLEWGRESGYTF.

This chain links TRBV28 with TRBJ2-1; TRBD1 aligns across 7 bases. Germline V gene lookup returns CDR1 MDHEN and CDR2 SYDVKM. This CDR3 has 17 amino acids. The V and J ends lost 1 base and 4 bases, in that order; junction bases with no gene match: 10. The CDR3 bases are TGTGCCAGCAGTTTATTTTCCGTCCGGGACAGTTACAATGAGCAGTTCTTC. This sequence encodes CASSLFSVRDSYNEQFF.

CDR3 amino acids: CAISELGAGAVGNEQFF. The CDR3 DNA sequence: TGTGCCATCAGTGAGTTGGGGGCAGGCGCGGTGGGGAATGAGCAGTTCTTC. This sequence joins TRBV10-3 and TRBJ2-1; D may be TRBD1 (6 bases). V shed 1 base and J shed 7 bases, with 20 bases lying between them. CDR3 size: 17 residues. Germline lookup yields CDR1 ENHRY and CDR2 SYGVKD.